What follows is one T cell receptor beta chain and its context. In germline, CDR1 is SGHNT, CDR2 YYREEE (reference sequence). This CDR3 is 13 amino acids long. The V gene end was trimmed by 4 bases and the J gene end by 6 bases; junction bases not matched to a gene: 6. This was a deep-level run. Here immunoSEQ multiplex PCR was the method, and the copy in TCRdb shows in-frame clones only, minus some. The sample gives around 600,000 clones, around 97% of which show up once; approximately 0.057% is in the top ten. The sample comes from a study of shared clonotypes between healthy human individuals. This sequence joins TRBV5-4 and TRBJ1-2; TRBD1 matches 7 bases. The sequenced sample consisted of naive CD4+ T cells sorted from blood. As for subset: CD45RA+ positively selected. The origin of this receptor is a woman aged 30 to 39 in good health. The CDR3 region has the DNA TGTGCCAGCAGCCCTATCCAGGGGGATGGCTACACCTTC. It codes for CASSPIQGDGYTF. The full variable domain, in which reference TRBV5-4 and TRBJ1-2 provide the parts outside the CDR3, is ETGVTQSPTHLIKTRGQQVTLRCSSQSGHNTVSWYQQALGQGPQFIFQYYREEENGRGNFPPRFSGLQFPNYSSELNVNALELDDSALYLCASSPIQGDGYTFGSGTRLTVV.